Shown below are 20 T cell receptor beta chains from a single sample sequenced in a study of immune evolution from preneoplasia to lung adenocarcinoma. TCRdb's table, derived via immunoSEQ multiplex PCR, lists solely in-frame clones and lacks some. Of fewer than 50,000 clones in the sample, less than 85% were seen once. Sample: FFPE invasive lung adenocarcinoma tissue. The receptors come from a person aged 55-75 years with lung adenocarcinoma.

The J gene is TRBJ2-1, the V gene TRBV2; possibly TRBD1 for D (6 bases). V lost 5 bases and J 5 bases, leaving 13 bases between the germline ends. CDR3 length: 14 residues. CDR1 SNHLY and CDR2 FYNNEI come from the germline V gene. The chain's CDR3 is CASSLAGAHNEQFF. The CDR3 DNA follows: TGTGCCAGCAGTCTCGCAGGGGCACACAATGAGCAGTTCTTC.

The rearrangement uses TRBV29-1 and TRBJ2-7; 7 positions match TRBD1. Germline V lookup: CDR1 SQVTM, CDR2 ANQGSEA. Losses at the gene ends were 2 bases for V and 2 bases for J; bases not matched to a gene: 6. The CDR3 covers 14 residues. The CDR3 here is CSVESDRSTYEQYF. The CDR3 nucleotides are TGCAGCGTTGAATCGGACAGGTCAACCTACGAGCAGTACTTC.

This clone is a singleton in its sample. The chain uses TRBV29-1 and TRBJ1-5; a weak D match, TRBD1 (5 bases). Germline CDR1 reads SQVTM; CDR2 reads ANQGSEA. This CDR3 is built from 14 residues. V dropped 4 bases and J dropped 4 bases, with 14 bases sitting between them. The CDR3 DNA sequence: TGCAGCGTTGCCCAGGGACTTCCAAATCAGCCCCAGCATTTT. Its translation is CSVAQGLPNQPQHF.

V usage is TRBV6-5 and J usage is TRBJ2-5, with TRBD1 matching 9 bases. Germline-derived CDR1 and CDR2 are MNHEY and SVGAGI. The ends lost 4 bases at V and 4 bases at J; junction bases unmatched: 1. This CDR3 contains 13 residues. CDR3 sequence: CASSWDRVETQYF. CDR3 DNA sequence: TGTGCCAGCAGTTGGGACAGGGTAGAGACCCAGTACTTC.

CDR3 sequence: CASSRGTTGREQYF. CDR3 DNA sequence: TGTGCCAGCAGTCGCGGGACGACAGGGCGCGAGCAGTACTTC. The rearrangement links TRBV6-5 to TRBJ2-7, with D possibly matching TRBD1 (7 bases). From germline, CDR1 is MNHEY and CDR2 SVGAGI. The CDR3 is 14 amino acids. Between the trimmed V and J ends, which lost 5 bases and 6 bases, there was a span of 17 bases.

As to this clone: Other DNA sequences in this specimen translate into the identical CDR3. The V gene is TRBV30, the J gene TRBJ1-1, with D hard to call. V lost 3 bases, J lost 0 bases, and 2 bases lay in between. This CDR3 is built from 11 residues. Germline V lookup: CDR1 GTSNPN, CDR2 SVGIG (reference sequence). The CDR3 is CAWRMNTEAFF. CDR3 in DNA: TGTGCCTGGAGAATGAACACTGAAGCTTTCTTT.

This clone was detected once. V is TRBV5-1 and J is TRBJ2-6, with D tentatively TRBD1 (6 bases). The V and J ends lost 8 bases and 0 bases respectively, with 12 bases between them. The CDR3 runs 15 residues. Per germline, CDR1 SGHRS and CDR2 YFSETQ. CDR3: CASKQQGSGANVLTF. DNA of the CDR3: TGCGCCAGTAAACAACAGGGCTCTGGGGCCAACGTCCTGACTTTC.

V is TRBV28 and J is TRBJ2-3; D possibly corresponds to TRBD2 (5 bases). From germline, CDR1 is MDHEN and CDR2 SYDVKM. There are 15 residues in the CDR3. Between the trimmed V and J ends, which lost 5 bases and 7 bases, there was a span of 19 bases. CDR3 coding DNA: TGTGCCAGCAGTCCCCCCGTCGGGAATAGTTATACGCAGTATTTT. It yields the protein CASSPPVGNSYTQYF.

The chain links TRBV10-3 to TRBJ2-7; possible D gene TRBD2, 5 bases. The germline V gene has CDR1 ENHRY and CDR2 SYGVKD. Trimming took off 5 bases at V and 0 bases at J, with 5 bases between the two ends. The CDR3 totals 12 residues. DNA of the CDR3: TGTGCCATCAGTCGGGACTCCTACGAGCAGTACTTC. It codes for CAISRDSYEQYF.

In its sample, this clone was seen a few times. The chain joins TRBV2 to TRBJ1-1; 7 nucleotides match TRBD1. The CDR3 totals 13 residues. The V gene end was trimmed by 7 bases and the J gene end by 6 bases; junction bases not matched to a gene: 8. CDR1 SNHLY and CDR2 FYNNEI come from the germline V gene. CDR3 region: CASTSTGRAEAFF. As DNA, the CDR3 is TGTGCCAGCACATCGACAGGGCGGGCTGAAGCTTTCTTT.

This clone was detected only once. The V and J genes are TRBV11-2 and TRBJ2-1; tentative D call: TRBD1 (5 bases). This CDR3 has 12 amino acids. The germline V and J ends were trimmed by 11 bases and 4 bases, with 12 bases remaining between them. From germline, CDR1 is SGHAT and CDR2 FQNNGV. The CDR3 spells CASGRGYNEQFF. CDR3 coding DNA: TGTGCCTCCGGAAGGGGTTACAATGAGCAGTTCTTC.

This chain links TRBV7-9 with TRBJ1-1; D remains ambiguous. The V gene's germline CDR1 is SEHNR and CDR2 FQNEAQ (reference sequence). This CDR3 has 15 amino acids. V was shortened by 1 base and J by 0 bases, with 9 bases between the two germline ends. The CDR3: CASSLDRVLNTEAFF. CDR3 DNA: TGTGCCAGCAGCTTAGACCGGGTTCTGAACACTGAAGCTTTCTTT.

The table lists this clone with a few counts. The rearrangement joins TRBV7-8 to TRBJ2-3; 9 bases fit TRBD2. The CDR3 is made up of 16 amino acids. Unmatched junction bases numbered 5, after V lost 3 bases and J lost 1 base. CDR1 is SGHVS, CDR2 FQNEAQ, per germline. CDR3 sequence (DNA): TGTGCCAGCAGCTTTATAGCGGGAGATGGCACAGATACGCAGTATTTT. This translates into CASSFIAGDGTDTQYF.

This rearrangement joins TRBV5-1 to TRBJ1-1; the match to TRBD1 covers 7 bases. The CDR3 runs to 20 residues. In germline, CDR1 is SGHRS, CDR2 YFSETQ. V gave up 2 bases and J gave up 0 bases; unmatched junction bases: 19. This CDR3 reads CASSFQNTRQGRGMNTEAFF. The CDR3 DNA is TGCGCCAGCAGCTTCCAAAATACTAGACAGGGAAGGGGAATGAACACTGAAGCTTTCTTT. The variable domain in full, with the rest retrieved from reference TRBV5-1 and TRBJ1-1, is KAGVTQTPRYLIKTRGQQVTLSCSPISGHRSVSWYQQTPGQGLQFLFEYFSETQRNKGNFPGRFSGRQFSNSRSEMNVSTLELGDSALYLCASSFQNTRQGRGMNTEAFFGQGTRLTVV.

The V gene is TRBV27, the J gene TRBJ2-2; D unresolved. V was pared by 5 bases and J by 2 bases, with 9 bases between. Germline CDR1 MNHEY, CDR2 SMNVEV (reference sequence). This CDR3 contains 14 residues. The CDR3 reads CASSPLINTGELFF. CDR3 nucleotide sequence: TGTGCCAGCAGTCCCCTAATAAACACCGGGGAGCTGTTTTTT.

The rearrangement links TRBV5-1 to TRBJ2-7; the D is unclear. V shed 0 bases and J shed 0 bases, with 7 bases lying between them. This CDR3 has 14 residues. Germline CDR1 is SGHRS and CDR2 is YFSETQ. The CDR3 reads CASSLDPSSYEQYF. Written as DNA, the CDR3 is TGCGCCAGCAGCTTGGATCCCAGCTCCTACGAGCAGTACTTC.

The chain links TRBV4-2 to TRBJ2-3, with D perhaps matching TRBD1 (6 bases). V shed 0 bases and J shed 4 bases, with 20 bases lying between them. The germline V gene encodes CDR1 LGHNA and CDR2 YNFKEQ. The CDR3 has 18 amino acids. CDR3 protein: CASSQDPARGSGADTQYF. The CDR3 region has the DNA TGTGCCAGCAGCCAAGATCCCGCGAGGGGGAGTGGCGCAGATACGCAGTATTTT.

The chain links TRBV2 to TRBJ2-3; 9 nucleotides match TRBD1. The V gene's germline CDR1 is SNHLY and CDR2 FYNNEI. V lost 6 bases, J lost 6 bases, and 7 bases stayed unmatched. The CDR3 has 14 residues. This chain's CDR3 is CASRTGGASDTQYF. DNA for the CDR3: TGTGCCAGCAGAACAGGGGGCGCGTCGGATACGCAGTATTTT.

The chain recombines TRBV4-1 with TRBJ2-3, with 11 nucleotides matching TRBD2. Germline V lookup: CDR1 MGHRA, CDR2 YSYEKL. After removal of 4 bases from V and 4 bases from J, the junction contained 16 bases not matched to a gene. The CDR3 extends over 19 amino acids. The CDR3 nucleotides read TGCGCCAGCAGCCTCCTTACCCCATCCCTTAGCGGGAGGGCAGATACGCAGTATTTT. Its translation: CASSLLTPSLSGRADTQYF.

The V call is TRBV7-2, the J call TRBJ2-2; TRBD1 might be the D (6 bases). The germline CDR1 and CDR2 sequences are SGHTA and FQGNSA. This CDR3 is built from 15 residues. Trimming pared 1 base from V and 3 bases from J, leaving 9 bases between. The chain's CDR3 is CASSLGNRDTGELFF. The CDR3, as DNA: TGTGCCAGCAGCTTAGGGAACAGGGACACCGGGGAGCTGTTTTTT. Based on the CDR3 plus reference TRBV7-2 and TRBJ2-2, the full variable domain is GAGVSQSPSNKVTEKGKDVELRCDPISGHTALYWYRQSLGQGLEFLIYFQGNSAPDKSGLPSDRFSAERTGGSVSTLTIQRTQQEDSAVYLCASSLGNRDTGELFFGEGSRLTVL.